This T cell receptor (beta chain) is from a study of human T cells and chemical hapten exposure. The overall study: Epicutaneous patch tests delivered 0.01% DPC to the upper back, with evaluation at 6 days.

TCRdb re-analysed the RACE reads in MiXCR, keeping a single row per CDR3 protein. The sample carries tens of thousands of distinct CDR3 sequences, approximately 10% recorded once. This clonotype was seen at least ten times. Time point noted: patch test 3, about 24 weeks after DPC sensitization. As for treatment: therapeutic diphenylcyclopropenone sensitization with weekly scalp DPC. There are 13 residues in the CDR3. After removal of 8 bases from V and 1 base from J, the junction contained 4 bases not matched to a gene. This receptor was taken from a woman aged 30 to 39 with alopecia areata. Some clones in this sample may be carry-over from other donors' samples. This material consisted of whole blood, taken in connection with sensitization to the hapten diphenylcyclopropenone (DPC). The chain employs TRBV12-3 or TRBV12-4 and TRBJ2-7; 8 bases map to TRBD1. The CDR3 loop reads CASARTGSYEQYV. CDR3 DNA sequence: TGTGCCAGCGCGAGGACAGGGTCCTACGAGCAGTACGTC.